The source of this T cell receptor beta chain is a study of cytomegalovirus exposure and HLA in healthy donors. Study observations and caveats: A missense variant in DCLRE1C was later tied to TCR beta V- and J-gene trimming. An ancestry cluster, one associated with Asian ancestry, reportedly showed fewer N-insertions than the roughly 700-donor mean in a later analysis. A later analysis associated 16,951 TCR beta sequences with HLA alleles at a 0.05 false discovery rate. The sole available immune exposure information was CMV serostatus.

Trimming took 0 bases from V and 4 from J, leaving 7 bases between them. Germline assignment: CDR1 SGDLS and CDR2 YYNGEE. The CDR3 consists of 14 residues. Details on this clone: Its antigen is as yet unknown.

60 Vbeta and 13 Jbeta primers were used in PCR. Assay used: immunoSEQ multiplex PCR; TCRdb lists only in-frame clones, some missing. The sample gives about 150,000 clones, roughly 80% of which show up once; 4% to 4.5% is in the top ten. Input material: PBMCs. V gene TRBV9 combines with J gene TRBJ2-2; D not certain. The origin of this receptor is a middle-aged woman in good health and CMV-seropositive. This chain's CDR3 is CASSVATITGELFF. The CDR3, as DNA: TGTGCCAGCAGCGTAGCAACAATCACCGGGGAGCTGTTTTTT. The full variable domain, completed using reference TRBV9 and TRBJ2-2, is DSGVTQTPKHLITATGQRVTLRCSPRSGDLSVYWYQQSLDQGLQFLIQYYNGEERAKGNILERFSAQQFPDLHSELNLSSLELGDSALYFCASSVATITGELFFGEGSRLTVL.